This T cell receptor (beta chain) originates from a study of CD8+ T cells in alopecia areata. Study overall: Treated patients were given oral tofacitinib, which was dosed at 5 to 10 mg twice daily. Patients remained on tofacitinib for 6 to 18 months and then went 6 months without it.

RNA extraction and reverse transcription yielded cDNA as sequencing template. Profiled with immunoSEQ multiplex PCR; TCRdb holds only in-frame clones, not every one. The sample contains 200,000 to 250,000 clones, approximately 52% of which appear only once. V lost 3 bases to trimming and J lost 11 bases; unmatched junction nucleotides: 5. The CDR3 length is 12 residues. CDR1 is MNHNY, CDR2 SVGAGI, per germline (reference sequence). Study-wide findings and caveats: Between patients, shared TCR sequences were less clear than in mice. This was possibly due in part to HLA diversity in the patient population.

With respect to this clone: Antigen unknown.

The receptor's source is a human donor with alopecia areata. The V call is TRBV6-6, the J call TRBJ1-1; 8 nucleotides agree with TRBD1. The sequenced sample was CD4+ T cells sorted from blood, obtained at week 0. In DNA, the CDR3 is TGTGCCAGCAGTTATCCCGACAGGGGCGCTTTCTTT. This sequence encodes CASSYPDRGAFF.